The clone carrying this T cell receptor (beta chain) was seen repeatedly, ten times or more. The antigen is undetermined. This specimen belongs to a study of human T cells and chemical hapten exposure. Regarding the study as a whole: Versus controls, expanded TCRs had significantly more large CDR3 similarity clusters.

Germline V CDR1 and CDR2: MNHEY, SVGAGI. The CDR3 is 16 amino acids. Deletions cut 0 bases from V and 8 bases from J, with 14 bases between. TCRdb reprocessed the RACE reads via MiXCR and lists one record per CDR3 protein. This sample has around 82,000 distinct CDR3 sequences, with 6.5% to 8.5% found just once. The time point: patch test 2, 6 weeks after DPC sensitization. The treatment: therapeutic diphenylcyclopropenone sensitization with weekly scalp DPC. Blood draws came before every patch-test application. Sample donors consisted of patients with alopecia, aged 18 to 70 years, who were suitable for DPC.

The V call is TRBV6-5, the J call TRBJ1-6; D unclear. The receptor comes from a woman aged 25 to 45 with alopecia areata. Some clones in this sample may be carry-over from other donors' samples. The specimen comprised whole blood, sampled in connection with sensitization to the hapten diphenylcyclopropenone (DPC). Here the CDR3 DNA reads TGTGCCAGCAGTTACTCAGGAGGGTTCGGTGATTCACCCCTCCACTTT. As protein: CASSYSGGFGDSPLHF.